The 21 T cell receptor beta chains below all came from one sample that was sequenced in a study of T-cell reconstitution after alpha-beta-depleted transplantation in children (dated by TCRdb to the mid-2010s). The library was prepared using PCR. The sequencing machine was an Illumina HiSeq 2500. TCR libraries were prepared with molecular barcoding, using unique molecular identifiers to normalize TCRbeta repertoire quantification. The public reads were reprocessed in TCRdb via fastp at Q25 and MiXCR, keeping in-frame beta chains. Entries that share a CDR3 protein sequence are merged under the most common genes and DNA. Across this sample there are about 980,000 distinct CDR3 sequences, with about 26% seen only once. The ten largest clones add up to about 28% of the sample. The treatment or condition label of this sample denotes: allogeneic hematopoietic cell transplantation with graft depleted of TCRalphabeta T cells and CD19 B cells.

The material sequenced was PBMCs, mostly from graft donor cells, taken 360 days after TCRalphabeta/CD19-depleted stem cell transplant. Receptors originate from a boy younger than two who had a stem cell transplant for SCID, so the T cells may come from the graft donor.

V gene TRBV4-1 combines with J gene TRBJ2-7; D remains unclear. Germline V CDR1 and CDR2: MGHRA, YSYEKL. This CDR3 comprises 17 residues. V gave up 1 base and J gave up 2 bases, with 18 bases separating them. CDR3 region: CASSQVIIGRVTYEQYF. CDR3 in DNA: TGCGCCAGCAGCCAAGTCATCATCGGTCGGGTGACCTACGAGCAGTACTTC.

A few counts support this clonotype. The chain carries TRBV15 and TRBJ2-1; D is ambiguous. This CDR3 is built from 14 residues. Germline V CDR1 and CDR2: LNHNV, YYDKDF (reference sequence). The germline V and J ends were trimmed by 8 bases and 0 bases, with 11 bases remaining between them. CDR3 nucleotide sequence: TGTGCCACCTCCGACGTAGCCTCCTACAATGAGCAGTTCTTC. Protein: CATSDVASYNEQFF.

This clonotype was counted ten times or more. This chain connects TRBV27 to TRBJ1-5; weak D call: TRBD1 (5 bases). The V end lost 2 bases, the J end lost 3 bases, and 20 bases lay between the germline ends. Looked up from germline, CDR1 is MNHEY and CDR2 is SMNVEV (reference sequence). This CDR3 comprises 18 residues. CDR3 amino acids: CASSLPPGQEGPNQPQHF. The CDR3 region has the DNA TGTGCCAGCAGTTTACCTCCCGGGCAGGAGGGGCCCAATCAGCCCCAGCATTTT.

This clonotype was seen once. The CDR3 spells CASSSLPGGDGYTF. As DNA, the CDR3 is TGTGCCAGCAGCTCCCTTCCTGGAGGGGACGGCTACACCTTC. The chain combines TRBV5-5 with TRBJ1-2; D perhaps matches TRBD1 (5 bases). The V gene lost 3 bases and the J gene lost 8 bases, with 17 bases spanning the gap. CDR3 length equals 14 residues. The germline gives CDR1 SGHKS, CDR2 YYEKEE (reference sequence).

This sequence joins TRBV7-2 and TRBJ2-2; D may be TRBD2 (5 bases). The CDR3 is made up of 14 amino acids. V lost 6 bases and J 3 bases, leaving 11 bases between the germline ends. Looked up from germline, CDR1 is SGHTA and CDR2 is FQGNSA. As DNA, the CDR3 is TGTGCCAGCAGATCGGCGGGCGACACCGGGGAGCTGTTTTTT. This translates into CASRSAGDTGELFF.

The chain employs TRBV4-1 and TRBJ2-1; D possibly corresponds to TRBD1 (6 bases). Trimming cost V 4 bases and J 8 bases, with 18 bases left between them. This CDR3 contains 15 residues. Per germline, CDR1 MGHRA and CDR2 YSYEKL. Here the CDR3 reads CASSLNRVSGDEQFF. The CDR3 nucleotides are TGCGCCAGCAGCCTAAACAGGGTATCGGGCGATGAGCAGTTCTTC.

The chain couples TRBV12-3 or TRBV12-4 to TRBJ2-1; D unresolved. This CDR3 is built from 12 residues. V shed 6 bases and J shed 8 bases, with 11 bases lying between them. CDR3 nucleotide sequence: TGTGCCAGCAGGCCTACGGTGGATGAGCAGTTCTTC. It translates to CASRPTVDEQFF.

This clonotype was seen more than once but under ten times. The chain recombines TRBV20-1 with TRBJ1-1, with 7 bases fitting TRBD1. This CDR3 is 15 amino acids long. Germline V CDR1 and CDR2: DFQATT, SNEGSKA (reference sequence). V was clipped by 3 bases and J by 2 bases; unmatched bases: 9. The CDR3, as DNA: TGCAGTGCTAGGCATTGGACAGGCGAAAACACTGAAGCTTTCTTT. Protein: CSARHWTGENTEAFF.

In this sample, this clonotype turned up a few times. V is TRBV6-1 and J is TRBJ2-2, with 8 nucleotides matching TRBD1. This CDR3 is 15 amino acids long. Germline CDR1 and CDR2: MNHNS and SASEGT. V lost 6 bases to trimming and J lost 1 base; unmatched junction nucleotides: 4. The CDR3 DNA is TGTGCCAGCAGCGACAGGGGTGGGAACACCGGGGAGCTGTTTTTT. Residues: CASSDRGGNTGELFF.

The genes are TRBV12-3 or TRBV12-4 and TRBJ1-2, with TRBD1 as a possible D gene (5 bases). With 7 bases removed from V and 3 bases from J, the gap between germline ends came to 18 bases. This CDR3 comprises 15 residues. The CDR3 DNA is TGTGCCAGCACCCAAGCGGGACGGAGAGACTATGGCTACACCTTC. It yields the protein CASTQAGRRDYGYTF.

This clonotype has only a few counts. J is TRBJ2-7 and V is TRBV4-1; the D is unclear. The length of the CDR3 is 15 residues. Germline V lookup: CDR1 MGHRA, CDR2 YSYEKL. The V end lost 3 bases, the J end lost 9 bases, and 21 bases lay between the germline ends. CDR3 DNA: TGCGCCAGCAGCCATGCCCTCGACGTAGCTTCGGGGCAGTACTTC. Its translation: CASSHALDVASGQYF.

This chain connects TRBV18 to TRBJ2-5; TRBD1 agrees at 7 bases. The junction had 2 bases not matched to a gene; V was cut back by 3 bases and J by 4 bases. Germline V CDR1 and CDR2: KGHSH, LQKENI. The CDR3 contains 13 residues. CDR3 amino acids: CASSPWDRETQYF. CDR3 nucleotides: TGTGCCAGCTCACCCTGGGACAGAGAGACCCAGTACTTC.

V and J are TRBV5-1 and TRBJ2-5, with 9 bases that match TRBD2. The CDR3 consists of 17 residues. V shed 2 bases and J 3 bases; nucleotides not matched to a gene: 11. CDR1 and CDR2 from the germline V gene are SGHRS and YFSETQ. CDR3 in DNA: TGCGCCAGCAGCTTATCTGATCGGGCGGGGGGGAAAGAGACCCAGTACTTC. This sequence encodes CASSLSDRAGGKETQYF.

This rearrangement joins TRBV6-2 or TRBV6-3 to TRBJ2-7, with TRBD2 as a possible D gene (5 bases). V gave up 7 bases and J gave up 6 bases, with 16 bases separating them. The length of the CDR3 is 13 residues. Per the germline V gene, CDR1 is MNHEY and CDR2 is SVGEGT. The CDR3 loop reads CASNMGWSGEQYF. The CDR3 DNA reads TGTGCCAGCAATATGGGGTGGAGCGGCGAGCAGTACTTC.

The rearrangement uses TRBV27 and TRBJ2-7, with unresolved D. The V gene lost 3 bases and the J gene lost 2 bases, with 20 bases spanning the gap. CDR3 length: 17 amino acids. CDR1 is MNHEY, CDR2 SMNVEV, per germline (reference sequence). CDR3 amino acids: CASSFKTPMGKTYEQYF. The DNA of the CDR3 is TGTGCCAGCAGTTTCAAGACACCGATGGGGAAAACCTACGAGCAGTACTTC.

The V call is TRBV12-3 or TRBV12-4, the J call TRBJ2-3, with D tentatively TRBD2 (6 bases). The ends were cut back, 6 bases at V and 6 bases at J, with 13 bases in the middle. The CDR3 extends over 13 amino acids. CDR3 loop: CASRGGTADTQYF. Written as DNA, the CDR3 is TGTGCCAGCAGGGGCGGGACCGCGGATACGCAGTATTTT.

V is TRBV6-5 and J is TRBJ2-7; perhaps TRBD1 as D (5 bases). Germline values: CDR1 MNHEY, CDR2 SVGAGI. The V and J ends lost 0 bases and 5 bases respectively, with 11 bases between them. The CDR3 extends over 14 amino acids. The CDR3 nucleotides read TGTGCCAGCAGTTACTCGTCAGGGATCGACGAGCAGTACTTC. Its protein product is CASSYSSGIDEQYF.

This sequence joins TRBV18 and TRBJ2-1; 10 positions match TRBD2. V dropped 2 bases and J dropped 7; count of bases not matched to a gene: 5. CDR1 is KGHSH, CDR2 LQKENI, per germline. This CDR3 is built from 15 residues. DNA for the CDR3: TGTGCCAGCTCACCAAGCGGGGGGGCTCCAAATGAGCAGTTCTTC. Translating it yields CASSPSGGAPNEQFF.

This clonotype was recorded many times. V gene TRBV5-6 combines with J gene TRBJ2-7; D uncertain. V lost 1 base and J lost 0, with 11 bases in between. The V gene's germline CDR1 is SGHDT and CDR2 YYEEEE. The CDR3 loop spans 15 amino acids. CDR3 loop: CASSLSPGGSYEQYF. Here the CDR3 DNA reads TGTGCCAGCAGCTTGTCGCCAGGTGGCTCCTACGAGCAGTACTTC. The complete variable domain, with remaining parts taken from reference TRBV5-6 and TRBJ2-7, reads DAGVTQSPTHLIKTRGQQVTLRCSPKSGHDTVSWYQQALGQGPQFIFQYYEEEERQRGNFPDRFSGHQFPNYSSELNVNALLLGDSALYLCASSLSPGGSYEQYFGPGTRLTVT.

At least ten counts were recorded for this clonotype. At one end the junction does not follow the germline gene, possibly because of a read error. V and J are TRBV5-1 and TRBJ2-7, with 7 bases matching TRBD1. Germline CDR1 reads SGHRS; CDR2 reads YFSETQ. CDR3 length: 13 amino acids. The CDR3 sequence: CASSLGQRYEQYF. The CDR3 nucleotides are TGTGCCAGCAGTTTGGGACAGCGATACGAGCAGTACTTC.

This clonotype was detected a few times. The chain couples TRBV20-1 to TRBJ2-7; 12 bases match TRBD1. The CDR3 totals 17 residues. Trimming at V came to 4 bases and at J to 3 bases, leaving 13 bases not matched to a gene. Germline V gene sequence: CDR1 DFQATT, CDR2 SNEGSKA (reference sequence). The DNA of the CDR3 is TGCAGTGCTACGGGACAGGGGGCGATCCTCTCCAACTACGAGCAGTACTTC. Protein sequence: CSATGQGAILSNYEQYF.